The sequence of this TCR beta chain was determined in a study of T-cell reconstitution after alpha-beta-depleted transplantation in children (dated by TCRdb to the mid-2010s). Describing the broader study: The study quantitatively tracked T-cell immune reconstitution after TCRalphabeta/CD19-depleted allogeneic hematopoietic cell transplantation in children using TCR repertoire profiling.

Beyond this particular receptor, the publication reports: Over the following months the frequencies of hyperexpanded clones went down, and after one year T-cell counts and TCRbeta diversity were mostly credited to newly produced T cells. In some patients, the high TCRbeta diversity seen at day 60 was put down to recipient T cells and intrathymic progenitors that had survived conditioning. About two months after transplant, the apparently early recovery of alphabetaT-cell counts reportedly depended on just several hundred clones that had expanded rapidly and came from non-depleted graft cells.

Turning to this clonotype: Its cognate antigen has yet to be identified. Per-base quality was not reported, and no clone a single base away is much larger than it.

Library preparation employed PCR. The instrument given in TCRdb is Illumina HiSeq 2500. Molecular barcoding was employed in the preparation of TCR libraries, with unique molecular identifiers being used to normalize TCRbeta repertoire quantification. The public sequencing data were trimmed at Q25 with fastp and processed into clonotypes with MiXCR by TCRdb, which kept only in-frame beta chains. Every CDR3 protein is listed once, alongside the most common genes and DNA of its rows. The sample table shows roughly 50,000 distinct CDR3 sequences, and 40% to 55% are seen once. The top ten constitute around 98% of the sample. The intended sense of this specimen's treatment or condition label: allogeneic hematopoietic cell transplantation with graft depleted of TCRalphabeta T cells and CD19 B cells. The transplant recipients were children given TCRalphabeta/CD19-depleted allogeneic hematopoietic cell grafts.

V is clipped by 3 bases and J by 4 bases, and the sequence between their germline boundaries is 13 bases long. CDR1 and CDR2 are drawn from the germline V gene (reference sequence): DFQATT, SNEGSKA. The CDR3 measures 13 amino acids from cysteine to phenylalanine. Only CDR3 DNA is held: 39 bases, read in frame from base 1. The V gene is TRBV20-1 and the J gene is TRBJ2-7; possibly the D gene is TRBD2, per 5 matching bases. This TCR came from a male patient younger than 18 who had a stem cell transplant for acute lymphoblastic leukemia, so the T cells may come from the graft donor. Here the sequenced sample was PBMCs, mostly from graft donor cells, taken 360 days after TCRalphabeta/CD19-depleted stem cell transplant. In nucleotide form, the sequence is TGCAGTGCTAGGGGCGGGTGGTGGTACGAGCAGTACTTC. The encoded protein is CSARGGWWYEQYF.